A single sample gave rise to the 10 T cell receptor beta chains below, sequenced in a study of vaccination effects on CD4 cells after COVID-19. Profiled with immunoSEQ multiplex PCR; TCRdb holds only in-frame clones, not every one. The data show 45,000 to 60,000 clones, about 78% seen once. Investigators separated out CD4+ T cells once 10 days of culture had passed. No antigen is known for these receptors. The sample here was CD4+ T cells from PBMCs cultured without peptide, taken before COVID-19 vaccination. All receptors derive from a human donor who had a prior SARS-CoV-2 infection.

This clone has more than one count but fewer than ten. This rearrangement joins TRBV6-6 to TRBJ2-7, with D unclear. Germline V lookup: CDR1 MNHNY, CDR2 SVGAGI (reference sequence). V lost 5 bases, J lost 1 base, and 18 bases lay in between. The length of the CDR3 is 16 residues. CDR3 sequence reads: CASSRPPDGASYEQYF. The DNA for the CDR3 is TGTGCCAGCAGTAGGCCCCCCGACGGCGCTTCCTACGAGCAGTACTTC.

The chain employs TRBV2 and TRBJ1-4; 8 bases are shared with TRBD1. This CDR3 is 13 amino acids long. Unmatched junction bases numbered 4, after V lost 5 bases and J lost 8 bases. Germline assignment: CDR1 SNHLY and CDR2 FYNNEI. The CDR3 here is CASSRDRTEKLFF. Here the CDR3 DNA reads TGTGCCAGCAGTCGGGACAGGACCGAAAAACTGTTTTTT.

This chain joins TRBV3-1 (or the pseudogene TRBV3-2) and TRBJ2-1; TRBD1 or TRBD2 may be the D gene (5 bases each). The length of the CDR3 is 17 residues. In germline, CDR1 is LGHDT, CDR2 YNNKEL (reference sequence). Trimming removed 2 bases from V and 5 bases from J, with 19 bases in between. CDR3: CASSQSGPSCEDNEQFF. The DNA of the CDR3 is TGTGCCAGCAGCCAATCGGGACCCTCCTGTGAGGACAATGAGCAGTTCTTC.

This rearrangement joins TRBV5-1 to TRBJ2-6, with D tentatively TRBD1 (5 bases). V was trimmed by 1 base and J by 0 bases, leaving 8 bases between them. Per the germline V gene, CDR1 is SGHRS and CDR2 is YFSETQ. This CDR3 has 16 amino acids. The CDR3 DNA reads TGCGCCAGCAGCTTGCGACAGATCTCTGGGGCCAACGTCCTGACTTTC. It translates to CASSLRQISGANVLTF.

Comments on this clone: Distinct nucleotide sequences in the sample also encode this CDR3. The gene calls are TRBV6-5 and TRBJ2-7; 11 bases map to TRBD2. Germline V gene sequence: CDR1 MNHEY, CDR2 SVGAGI. Germline trimming cut 2 bases from V and 4 bases from J; bases unmatched to any gene: 7. This CDR3 is 16 amino acids long. The DNA of the CDR3 is TGTGCCAGCAGTTACCAGGGGACTAGCGGACCTTACGAGCAGTACTTC. It translates to CASSYQGTSGPYEQYF.

The chain is built from TRBV7-2 and TRBJ2-7; D is perhaps TRBD1 (6 bases). CDR1 is SGHTA and CDR2 is FQGNSA in the germline V gene. The CDR3 is 13 amino acids. V shed 3 bases and J shed 7 bases, with 13 bases lying between them. The CDR3 nucleotides read TGTGCCAGCAGCTTGGACAGCCCCTTGGAGCAGTACTTC. It is translated as CASSLDSPLEQYF.

V and J are TRBV25-1 and TRBJ1-5; D might be TRBD1 (6 bases). The germline V gene has CDR1 MGHDK and CDR2 SYGVNS. V dropped 3 bases and J dropped 7 bases, with 10 bases sitting between them. The CDR3 loop spans 13 amino acids. CDR3 region: CASSEGQGQPQHF. Written as DNA, the CDR3 is TGTGCCAGCAGTGAGGGGCAGGGGCAGCCCCAGCATTTT.

The chain combines TRBV5-6 with TRBJ2-7; weak D call: TRBD2 (5 bases). The V end lost 4 bases, the J end lost 5 bases, and 16 bases lay between the germline ends. In germline, CDR1 is SGHDT, CDR2 YYEEEE. This CDR3 contains 14 residues. The CDR3 sequence is CASSEFGDRDEQYF. CDR3 bases: TGTGCCAGCAGCGAATTCGGGGATAGGGACGAGCAGTACTTC.

This clone turned up a few times. The rearrangement links TRBV19 to TRBJ2-1; TRBD2 matches 10 bases. The CDR3 sequence is 19 residues long. Losses at the gene ends were 3 bases for V and 9 bases for J; bases not matched to a gene: 20. Germline V gives CDR1 LNHDA, CDR2 SQIVND (reference sequence). Here the CDR3 reads CASSIGPNRASGSPPEQFF. The CDR3, as DNA: TGTGCCAGTAGTATCGGGCCAAATCGGGCTAGCGGGAGCCCCCCTGAGCAGTTCTTC.

The V call is TRBV2, the J call TRBJ2-1; D not resolved. The CDR3 has 14 residues. Germline V gives CDR1 SNHLY, CDR2 FYNNEI. V was cut by 6 bases and J by 6 bases, with 15 bases left in between. Here the CDR3 DNA reads TGTGCCAGCAGAGTCCTCCTAGGTACCAATGAGCAGTTCTTC. Its translation: CASRVLLGTNEQFF.